This TCR beta chain was captured in a study of blood T cell repertoires in COVID-19. In the study overall: Samples representing acute and convalescent COVID-19 were sourced from the United States, Italy and Spain. PBMCs, B-cell-depleted T cells, or T cells provided the cDNA or gDNA that made up the material.

J was trimmed by 4 bases and V by 1 base; bases with no gene match: 5. The germline CDR1 and CDR2 sequences are LGHDT and YNNKEL (reference sequence). The CDR3 loop spans 16 amino acids. The participants were between roughly 18 and 89 years old and came from roughly 25 US areas. Study processing details: The assay estimated nucleated cells by amplifying reference gene primers. Sequenced by immunoSEQ multiplex PCR; TCRdb stores in-frame clones only, minus some. The V and J calls and clone size were taken over from that table, and D and trimming were inferred from the DNA. The table shows 150,000 to 200,000 clones, with about 84% occurring only once.

Source material: PBMCs or T cells enriched from blood (not recorded which). V is TRBV3-1 (or the pseudogene TRBV3-2) and J is TRBJ2-3; 10 bases are a match to TRBD2. The TCR originated in a man in his forties who had recovered from COVID-19. CDR3 loop: CASSQAQRGGSDTQYF. The DNA of the CDR3 is TGTGCCAGCAGCCAAGCCCAGCGGGGGGGCTCAGATACGCAGTATTTT.